These T cell receptor beta chains were read from a single sample in a study of T cell responses to AZD1222 COVID-19 vaccine. Generated by immunoSEQ multiplex PCR, the TCRdb table keeps only in-frame clones and is missing some. This table has about 170,000 clones, roughly 92% appearing once. The source was peripheral blood, collected on day 0 of AZD1222 vaccination. The receptors here all came from an adult in good health. Each CDR3 is given with its conserved first and last residue. D genes are given only for firm matches. Clone sizes are given selectively: once, few, many, or a class where the clone is expanded.

.	15	.	TRBJ2-5	TRBV12-1	CASSFSRDSGETQYF	TGTGCCAGCAGCTTTTCCAGGGACAGTGGAGAGACCCAGTACTTC
.	15	TRBD1	TRBJ2-7	TRBV28	CASSFRGQASYEQYF	TGTGCCAGCAGTTTTCGGGGACAGGCTTCCTACGAGCAGTACTTC
.	17	.	TRBJ2-1	TRBV10-2	CASSEEGSGPSYNEQFF	TGCGCCAGCAGTGAGGAGGGCAGCGGGCCTTCCTACAATGAGCAGTTCTTC
.	15	TRBD2	TRBJ2-1	TRBV15	CATSRGGRVYNEQFF	TGTGCCACCAGCAGAGGCGGGAGGGTATACAATGAGCAGTTCTTC
.	11	.	TRBJ1-2	TRBV30	CAWRTGLRYTF	TGTGCCTGGAGGACAGGCCTAAGGTACACCTTC
.	16	TRBD2	TRBJ2-3	TRBV2	CASSAQREARTDTQYF	TGTGCCAGCAGTGCCCAGCGGGAGGCTCGAACAGATACGCAGTATTTT
.	18	.	TRBJ2-2	TRBV7-8	CASSLRQAITANTGELFF	TGTGCCAGCAGCTTACGGCAGGCAATCACGGCGAACACCGGGGAGCTGTTTTTT
.	15	TRBD2	TRBJ2-7	TRBV27	CASSITSGFSYEQYF	TGTGCCAGCAGTATAACTAGCGGCTTCTCCTACGAGCAGTACTTC
.	14	.	TRBJ1-2	TRBV6-5	CASLRRGVNYGYTF	TGTGCCAGCTTACGGAGGGGAGTAAACTATGGCTACACCTTC
.	14	.	TRBJ1-1	TRBV19	CASSIGGWSTEAFF	TGTGCCAGTAGTATAGGAGGGTGGTCCACTGAAGCTTTCTTT
.	15	TRBD2	TRBJ2-7	TRBV7-6	CASSLRASGSYEQYF	TGTGCCAGCAGCTTGAGAGCTAGCGGGAGTTACGAGCAGTACTTC
.	14	.	TRBJ1-5	TRBV27	CASSLGGSNQPQHF	TGTGCCAGCAGTTTAGGAGGGAGCAATCAGCCCCAGCATTTT
.	15	.	TRBJ1-5	TRBV19	CASSWSWDSNQPQHF	TGTGCCAGCAGCTGGAGTTGGGATAGCAATCAGCCCCAGCATTTT
.	13	.	TRBJ2-7	TRBV30	CAWSVNGRGEQYF	TGTGCCTGGAGTGTAAACGGGAGAGGGGAGCAGTACTTC
.	16	TRBD2	TRBJ2-3	TRBV9	CASSVGTSGRTDTQYF	TGTGCCAGCAGCGTAGGGACTAGCGGGAGAACAGATACGCAGTATTTT
.	15	.	TRBJ1-5	TRBV7-8	CASTKGRGPNQPQHF	TGTGCCAGCACCAAGGGTAGGGGCCCCAATCAGCCCCAGCATTTT
.	16	TRBD2	TRBJ2-7	TRBV6-5	CASSYEVAGASYEQYF	TGTGCCAGCAGTTACGAAGTAGCGGGAGCCTCCTACGAGCAGTACTTC
few	15	TRBD1	TRBJ2-2	TRBV2	CASSERQGAAGELFF	TGTGCCAGCAGTGAAAGGCAGGGGGCAGCCGGGGAGCTGTTTTTT
.	13	.	TRBJ1-1	TRBV9	CASSVRVNTEAFF	TGTGCCAGCAGCGTAAGGGTGAACACTGAAGCTTTCTTT
.	15	.	TRBJ2-3	TRBV7-8	CASSLAPRSTDTQYF	TGTGCCAGCAGCTTAGCGCCGCGGAGCACAGATACGCAGTATTTT
.	15	.	TRBJ2-1	TRBV30	CAWGIGLRSYNEQFF	TGTGCCTGGGGGATTGGCCTCAGGTCCTACAATGAGCAGTTCTTC
once	16	.	TRBJ1-3	TRBV18	CASSPLSVWAGNTIYF	TGTGCCAGCTCACCCTTATCAGTTTGGGCTGGAAACACCATATATTTT
.	15	TRBD2	TRBJ2-5	TRBV25-1	CASSAGGFGLETQYF	TGTGCCAGCAGTGCGGGGGGATTCGGATTAGAGACCCAGTACTTC
.	16	TRBD1	TRBJ1-2	TRBV5-6	CASSLPGQGDRYGYTF	TGTGCCAGCAGCCTTCCGGGACAGGGGGATCGCTATGGCTACACCTTC
.	13	.	TRBJ2-2	TRBV27	CASSLSRTGELFF	TGTGCCAGCAGTTTATCCAGAACCGGGGAGCTGTTTTTT
.	14	TRBD1	TRBJ2-5	TRBV5-6	CASSWAGGVETQYF	TGTGCCAGCAGCTGGGCAGGGGGAGTGGAGACCCAGTACTTC
.	17	.	TRBJ1-2	TRBV18	CASSPYRIGARGYGYTF	TGTGCCAGCTCACCGTACCGGATCGGGGCCCGTGGCTATGGCTACACCTTC
few	14	.	TRBJ1-1	TRBV10-3	CAIREPVTNTEAFF	TGTGCCATCAGAGAGCCAGTGACGAACACTGAAGCTTTCTTT
.	12	TRBD1	TRBJ1-2	TRBV2	CASRDRIYGYTF	TGTGCCAGCAGGGACAGGATCTATGGCTACACCTTC
.	13	.	TRBJ1-1	TRBV3-1/TRBV3-2	CASSQDVNTEAFF	TGTGCCAGCAGCCAAGATGTGAACACTGAAGCTTTCTTT
.	12	.	TRBJ2-5	TRBV10-2	CATKAYQETQYF	TGCGCCACAAAAGCGTACCAAGAGACCCAGTACTTC
.	14	TRBD1	TRBJ1-2	TRBV5-6	CASSFDRVNYGYTF	TGTGCCAGCAGCTTCGACAGGGTGAACTATGGCTACACCTTC
.	14	.	TRBJ1-4	TRBV5-1	CASSSDTTNEKLFF	TGCGCCAGCAGCTCGGACACAACTAATGAAAAACTGTTTTTT
.	14	.	TRBJ2-1	TRBV7-9	CASRPKKGYNEQFF	TGTGCCAGCAGACCTAAAAAGGGATACAATGAGCAGTTCTTC
.	15	.	TRBJ2-3	TRBV29-1	CSVEDRGGMKDTQYF	TGCAGCGTTGAAGATCGCGGCGGGATGAAAGATACGCAGTATTTT
.	14	TRBD2	TRBJ2-7	TRBV29-1	CSVHTGLAGDEQYF	TGCAGCGTTCACACTGGACTAGCGGGAGACGAGCAGTACTTC
.	13	.	TRBJ1-1	TRBV5-1	CASSTTGGTEAFF	TGCGCCAGCAGCACCACAGGCGGCACTGAAGCTTTCTTT
.	14	TRBD1	TRBJ1-5	TRBV12-5	CASGGDRGNQPQHF	TGTGCTAGTGGGGGGGACAGGGGCAATCAGCCCCAGCATTTT
.	13	.	TRBJ1-2	TRBV6-5	CASRPESHYGYTF	TGTGCCAGCAGGCCTGAGTCCCACTATGGCTACACCTTC
.	14	.	TRBJ1-3	TRBV30	CAWSVQSSGNTIYF	TGTGCCTGGAGTGTACAGTCTTCTGGAAACACCATATATTTT
.	13	.	TRBJ2-7	TRBV7-2	CASSFQTGYEQYF	TGTGCCAGCAGCTTCCAGACAGGCTACGAGCAGTACTTC
.	16	.	TRBJ1-1	TRBV11-2	CASSLGLLQMNTEAFF	TGTGCCAGCAGCTTGGGGTTGTTACAGATGAACACTGAAGCTTTCTTT